Sequencing of this T cell receptor beta chain was carried out in a study of blood T cell repertoires in COVID-19. Overall study context: COVID-19 samples from acute and convalescent phases originated in the United States, Italy and Spain. Nucleic acid was either cDNA or gDNA, and it came from T cells, B-cell-depleted T cells, or PBMCs.

V was clipped by 0 bases and J by 6 bases, with 13 bases between them. Germline V gives CDR1 SGHKS, CDR2 YYEKEE (reference sequence). This CDR3 has 14 amino acids. In the original workflow: Cell counts per sample came from amplifying reference gene primers. Using immunoSEQ multiplex PCR, the repertoire was profiled, and TCRdb retains in-frame clones only, with some absent. Clonal size and the V and J genes are those of that table, whereas D and trimming came from the DNA. The table shows about 180,000 clones, with about four fifths occurring only once. This clone was counted between two and nine times.

This chain connects TRBV5-5 to TRBJ2-7; D might be TRBD2 (6 bases). Material: peripheral blood. This clonotype originated in a woman over 75 with active or convalescent COVID-19. CDR3 DNA sequence: TGTGCCAGCAGCTTGGCCAATGGAGGGGCCGAGCAGTACTTC. This gives the protein CASSLANGGAEQYF. The full variable domain, its missing parts supplied by reference TRBV5-5 and TRBJ2-7, is DAGVTQSPTHLIKTRGQQVTLRCSPISGHKSVSWYQQVLGQGPQFIFQYYEKEERGRGNFPDRFSARQFPNYSSELNVNALLLGDSALYLCASSLANGGAEQYFGPGTRLTVT.